This record looks at one TCR beta chain sequence and its context. The data were taken from a study of blood T cell repertoires in COVID-19. Overall study: The origin of the acute and convalescent COVID-19 samples was the United States, Italy and Spain. T cells, B-cell-depleted T cells, or PBMCs supplied cDNA or gDNA.

Per the original data handling: Scientists estimated how many nucleated cells there were by amplifying reference gene primers. Assay used: immunoSEQ multiplex PCR; TCRdb lists only in-frame clones, some missing. Clone size and V and J calls were adopted from that table, with D and trimming inferred from the DNA. Of approximately 280,000 clones in the sample, 70% to 90% were seen once. Sequencing was done on a sample of peripheral blood. The sequence came from a woman aged 25 to 39 who had recovered from COVID-19.

CDR3 sequence: CASSLAGGDSYNEQFF. CDR3 bases: TGTGCCAGCAGCTTGGCCGGCGGGGACTCCTACAATGAGCAGTTCTTC. V usage is TRBV5-4 and J usage is TRBJ2-1; weak D call: TRBD2 (6 bases). Germline V gene lookup returns CDR1 SGHNT and CDR2 YYREEE (reference sequence). V lost 0 bases and J lost 0, with 10 bases in between. The CDR3 has 16 residues.